This T cell receptor beta chain is drawn from a study of blood T cells in healthy people across ages. In the study overall: About one barcoded beta molecule was captured per two T cells (by template switching).

Germline V gives CDR1 MDHEN, CDR2 SYDVKM. V lost 5 bases and J 8 bases, leaving 15 bases between the germline ends. The CDR3 has 13 amino acids. This clonotype has only a few counts. Primers used in a second PCR of about 7 to 12 cycles were a sample-barcoded 5' primer and a J-beta primer mix. Each CDR3 protein is one row after TCRdb ran MiXCR on the 5' RACE reads. The sample consists of around 1,500,000 distinct CDR3 sequences, approximately 38% of them appearing once. Sequences were obtained from blood. The chain is built from TRBV28 and TRBJ1-2; D possibly corresponds to TRBD1 (5 bases). The sequence came from a woman between 18 and 30 years old in good health. The CDR3 DNA is TGTGCCAGCAGTCCCAACGGACATCAGGGCTACACCTTC. It encodes CASSPNGHQGYTF.